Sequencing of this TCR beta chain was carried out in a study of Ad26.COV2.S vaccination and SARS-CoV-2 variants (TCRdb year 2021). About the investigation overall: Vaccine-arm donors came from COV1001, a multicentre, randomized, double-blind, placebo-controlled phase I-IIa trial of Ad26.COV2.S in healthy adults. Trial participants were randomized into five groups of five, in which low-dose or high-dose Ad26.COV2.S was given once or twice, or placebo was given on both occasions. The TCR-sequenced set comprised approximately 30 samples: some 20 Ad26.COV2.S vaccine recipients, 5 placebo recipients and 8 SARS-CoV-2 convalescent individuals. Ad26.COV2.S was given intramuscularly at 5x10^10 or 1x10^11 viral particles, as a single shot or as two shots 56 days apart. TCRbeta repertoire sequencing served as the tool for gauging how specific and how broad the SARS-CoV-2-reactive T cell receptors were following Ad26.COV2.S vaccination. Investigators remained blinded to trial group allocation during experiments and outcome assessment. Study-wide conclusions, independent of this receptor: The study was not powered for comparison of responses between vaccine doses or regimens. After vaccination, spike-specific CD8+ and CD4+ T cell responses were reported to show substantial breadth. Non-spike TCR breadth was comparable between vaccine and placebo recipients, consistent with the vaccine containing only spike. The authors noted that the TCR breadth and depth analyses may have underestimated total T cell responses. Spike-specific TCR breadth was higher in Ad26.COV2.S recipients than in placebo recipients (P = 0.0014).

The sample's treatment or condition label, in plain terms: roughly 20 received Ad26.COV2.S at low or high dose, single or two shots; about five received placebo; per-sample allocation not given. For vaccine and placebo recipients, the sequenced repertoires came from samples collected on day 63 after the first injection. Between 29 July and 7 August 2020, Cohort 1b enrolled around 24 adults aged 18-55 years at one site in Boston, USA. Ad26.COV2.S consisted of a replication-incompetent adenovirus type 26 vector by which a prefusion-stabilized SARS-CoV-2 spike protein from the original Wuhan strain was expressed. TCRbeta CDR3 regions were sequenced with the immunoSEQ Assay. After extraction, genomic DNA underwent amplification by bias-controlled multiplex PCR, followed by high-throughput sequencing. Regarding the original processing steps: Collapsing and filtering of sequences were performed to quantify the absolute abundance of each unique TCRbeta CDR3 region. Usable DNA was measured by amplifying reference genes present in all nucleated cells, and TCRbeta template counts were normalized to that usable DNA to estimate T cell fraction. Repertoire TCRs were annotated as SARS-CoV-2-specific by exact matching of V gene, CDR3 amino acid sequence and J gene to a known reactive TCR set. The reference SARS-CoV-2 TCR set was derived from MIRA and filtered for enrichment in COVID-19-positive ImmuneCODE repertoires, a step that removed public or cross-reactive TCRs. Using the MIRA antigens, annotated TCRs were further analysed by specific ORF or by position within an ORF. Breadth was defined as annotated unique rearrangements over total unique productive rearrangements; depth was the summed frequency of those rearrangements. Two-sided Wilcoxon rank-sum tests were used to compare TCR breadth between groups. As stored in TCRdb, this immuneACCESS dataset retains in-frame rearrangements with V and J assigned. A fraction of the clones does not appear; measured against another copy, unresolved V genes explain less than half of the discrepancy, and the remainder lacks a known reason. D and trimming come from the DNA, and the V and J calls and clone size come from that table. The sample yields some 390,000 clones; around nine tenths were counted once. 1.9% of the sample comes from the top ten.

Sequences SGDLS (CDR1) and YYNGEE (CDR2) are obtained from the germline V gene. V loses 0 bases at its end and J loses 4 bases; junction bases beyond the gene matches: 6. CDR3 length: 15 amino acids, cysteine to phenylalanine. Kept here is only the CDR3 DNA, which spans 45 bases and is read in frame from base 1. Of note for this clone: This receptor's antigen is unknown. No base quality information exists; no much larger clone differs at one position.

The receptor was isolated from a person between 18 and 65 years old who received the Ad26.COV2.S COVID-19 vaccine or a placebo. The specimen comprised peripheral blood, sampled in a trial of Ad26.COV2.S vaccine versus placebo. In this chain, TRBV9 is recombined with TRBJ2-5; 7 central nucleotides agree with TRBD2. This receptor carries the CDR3 CASSVAGGTPETQYF. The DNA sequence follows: TGTGCCAGCAGCGTAGCCGGGGGGACCCCAGAGACCCAGTACTTC.